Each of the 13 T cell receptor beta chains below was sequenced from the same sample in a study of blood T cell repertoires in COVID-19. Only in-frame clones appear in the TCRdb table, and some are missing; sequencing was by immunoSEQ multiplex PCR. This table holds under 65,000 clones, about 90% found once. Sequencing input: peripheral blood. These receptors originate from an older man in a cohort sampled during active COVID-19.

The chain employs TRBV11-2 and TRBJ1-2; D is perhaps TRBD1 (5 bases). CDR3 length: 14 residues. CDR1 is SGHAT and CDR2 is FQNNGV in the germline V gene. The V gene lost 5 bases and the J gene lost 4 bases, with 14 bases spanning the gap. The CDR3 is CASSEPGGSYGYTF. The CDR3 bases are TGTGCCAGCAGCGAGCCGGGGGGGTCCTATGGCTACACCTTC.

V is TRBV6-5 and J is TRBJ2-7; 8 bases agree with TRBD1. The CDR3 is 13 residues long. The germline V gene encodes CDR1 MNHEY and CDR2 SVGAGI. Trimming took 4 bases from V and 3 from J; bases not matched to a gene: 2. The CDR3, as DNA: TGTGCCAGCAGTTCGGACAGGGTCTACGAGCAGTACTTC. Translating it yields CASSSDRVYEQYF.

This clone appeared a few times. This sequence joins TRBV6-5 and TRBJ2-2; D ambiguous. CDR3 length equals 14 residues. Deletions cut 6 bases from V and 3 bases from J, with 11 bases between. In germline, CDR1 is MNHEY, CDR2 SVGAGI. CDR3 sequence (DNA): TGTGCCAGCAGACAATCCTTGGACACCGGGGAGCTGTTTTTT. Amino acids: CASRQSLDTGELFF.

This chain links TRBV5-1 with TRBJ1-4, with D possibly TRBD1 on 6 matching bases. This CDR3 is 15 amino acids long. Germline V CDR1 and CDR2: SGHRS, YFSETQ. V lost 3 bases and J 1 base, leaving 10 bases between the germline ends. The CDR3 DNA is TGCGCCAGCAGCTCTCAGGGGTTAACTAATGAAAAACTGTTTTTT. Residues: CASSSQGLTNEKLFF.

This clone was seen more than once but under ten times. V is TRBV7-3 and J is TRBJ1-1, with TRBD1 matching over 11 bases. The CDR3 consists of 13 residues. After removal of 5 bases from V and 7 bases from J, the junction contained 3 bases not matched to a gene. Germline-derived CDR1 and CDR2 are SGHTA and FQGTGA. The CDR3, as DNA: TGTGCCAGCAGCCCCGGGACAGGGGGTGAAGCTTTCTTT. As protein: CASSPGTGGEAFF.

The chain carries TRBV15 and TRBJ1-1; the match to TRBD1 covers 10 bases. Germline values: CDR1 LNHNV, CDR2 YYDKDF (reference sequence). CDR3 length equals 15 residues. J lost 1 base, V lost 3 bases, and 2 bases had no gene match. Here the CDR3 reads CATSSRTGGNTEAFF. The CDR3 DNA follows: TGTGCCACCAGCAGCCGGACAGGGGGGAACACTGAAGCTTTCTTT.

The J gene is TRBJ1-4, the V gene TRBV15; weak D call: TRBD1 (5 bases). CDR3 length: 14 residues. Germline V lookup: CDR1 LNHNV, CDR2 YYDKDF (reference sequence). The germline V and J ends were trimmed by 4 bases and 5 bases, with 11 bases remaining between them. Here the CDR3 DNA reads TGTGCCACCAGCAATAGGGGAGGAAATGAAAAACTGTTTTTT. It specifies CATSNRGGNEKLFF.

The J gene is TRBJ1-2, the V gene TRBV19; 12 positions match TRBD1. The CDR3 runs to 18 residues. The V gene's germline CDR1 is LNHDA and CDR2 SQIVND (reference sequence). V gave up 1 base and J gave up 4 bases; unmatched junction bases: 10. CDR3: CASSIGGQGAFGIYGYTF. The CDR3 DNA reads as TGTGCCAGTAGTATAGGGGGACAGGGGGCTTTCGGTATCTATGGCTACACCTTC.

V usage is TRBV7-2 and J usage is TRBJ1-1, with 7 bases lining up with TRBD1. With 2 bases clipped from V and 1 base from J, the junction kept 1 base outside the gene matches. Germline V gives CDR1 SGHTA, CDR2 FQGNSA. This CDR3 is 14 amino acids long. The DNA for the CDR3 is TGTGCCAGCAGCTTACAGGGGGGGAACACTGAAGCTTTCTTT. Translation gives CASSLQGGNTEAFF.

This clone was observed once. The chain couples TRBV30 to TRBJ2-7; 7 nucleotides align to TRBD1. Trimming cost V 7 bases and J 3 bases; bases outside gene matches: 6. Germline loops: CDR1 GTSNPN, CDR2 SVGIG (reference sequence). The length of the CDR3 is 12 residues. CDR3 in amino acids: CAYRGLIYEQYF. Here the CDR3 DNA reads TGTGCCTACAGGGGTTTAATCTACGAGCAGTACTTC.

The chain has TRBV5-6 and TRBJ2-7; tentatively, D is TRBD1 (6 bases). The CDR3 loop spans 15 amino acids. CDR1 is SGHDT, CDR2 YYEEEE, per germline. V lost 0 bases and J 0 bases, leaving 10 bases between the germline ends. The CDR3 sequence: CASSLGQVGSYEQYF. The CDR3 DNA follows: TGTGCCAGCAGCTTGGGACAGGTGGGCTCCTACGAGCAGTACTTC.

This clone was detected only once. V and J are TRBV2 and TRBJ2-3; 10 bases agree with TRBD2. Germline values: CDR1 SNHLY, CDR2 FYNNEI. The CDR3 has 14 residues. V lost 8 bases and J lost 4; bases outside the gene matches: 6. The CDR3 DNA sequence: TGTGCCAGCCGGGCTAGCGGGGGTTCAGATACGCAGTATTTT. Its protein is CASRASGGSDTQYF.

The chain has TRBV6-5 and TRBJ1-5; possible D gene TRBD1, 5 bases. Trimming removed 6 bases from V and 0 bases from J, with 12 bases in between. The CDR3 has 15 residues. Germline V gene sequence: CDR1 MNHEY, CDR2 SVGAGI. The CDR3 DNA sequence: TGTGCCAGCAGACTGACAGACAATAGCAATCAGCCCCAGCATTTT. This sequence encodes CASRLTDNSNQPQHF.